The 21 T cell receptor beta chains below all came from one sample that was sequenced in a study of beta chain features in type 1 diabetes. TCRB transcripts that were expressed got sequenced, as all of the isolated RNA had been reverse transcribed. Here immunoSEQ multiplex PCR was the method, and the copy in TCRdb shows in-frame clones only, minus some. The table has some 240,000 clones, 16% seen once. These receptors' antigens are unknown. Whole-study results and caveats: In every one of the four CD4+ subsets, TCRB CDR3s were moderately but significantly shorter in Type 1 diabetes patients.

Sequencing was carried out using naive CD4+ T cells from blood. The receptor source for this set is a man aged 25 to 45 with type 1 diabetes.

This clone was picked up a small number of times. This rearrangement joins TRBV5-1 to TRBJ2-7; TRBD2 matches at 7 bases. The CDR3 is 15 residues long. With 2 bases clipped from V and 0 bases from J, the junction kept 5 bases outside the gene matches. CDR1 and CDR2 (germline): SGHRS, YFSETQ. For the CDR3, the DNA is TGCGCCAGCAGCTTAAGGAAGCGGGACTCCTACGAGCAGTACTTC. As protein: CASSLRKRDSYEQYF.

Only a few counts were recorded for this clone. V usage is TRBV29-1 and J usage is TRBJ2-3, with D tentatively TRBD2 (6 bases). CDR3 size: 14 residues. The V and J ends lost 4 bases and 2 bases respectively, with 13 bases between them. Germline V gives CDR1 SQVTM, CDR2 ANQGSEA. As DNA, the CDR3 is TGCAGCGTTGTACCCCGGGAGTCCACAGATACGCAGTATTTT. Its translation: CSVVPRESTDTQYF.

The chain couples TRBV20-1 to TRBJ2-1; no clear D. This CDR3 contains 10 residues. The germline V gene has CDR1 DFQATT and CDR2 SNEGSKA (reference sequence). Trimming shortened V by 3 bases and J by 10 bases, and 7 bases separated the two germline ends. The CDR3 protein is CSASSREQFF. The CDR3 region has the DNA TGCAGTGCTAGTAGCCGGGAGCAGTTCTTC.

The table lists this clone with a few counts. The chain has TRBV10-3 and TRBJ2-7; 10 bases match TRBD2. Germline V gene lookup returns CDR1 ENHRY and CDR2 SYGVKD. V was clipped by 4 bases and J by 1 base; unmatched bases: 4. The CDR3 has 15 residues. Written as DNA, the CDR3 is TGTGCCATCAGTGGAGAACTAGCGGGGTCCTACGAGCAGTACTTC. This sequence encodes CAISGELAGSYEQYF.

There are a few counts of this clone. This chain joins TRBV28 and TRBJ2-2, with TRBD1 identical over 9 bases. The CDR3 consists of 15 residues. Germline V CDR1 and CDR2: MDHEN, SYDVKM. With 7 bases clipped from V and 5 bases from J, the junction kept 8 bases outside the gene matches. CDR3 in DNA: TGTGCCAGCACCTCCGGGACAGGGAGTACCGGGGAGCTGTTTTTT. Residues: CASTSGTGSTGELFF.

This clone was recorded a few times. The gene calls are TRBV29-1 and TRBJ2-1, with 10 bases lining up with TRBD2. Trimming at V came to 7 bases and at J to 3 bases, leaving 9 bases not matched to a gene. Looked up from germline, CDR1 is SQVTM and CDR2 is ANQGSEA. This CDR3 is built from 15 residues. CDR3 sequence reads: CSALPGTSDYNEQFF. The CDR3 DNA follows: TGCAGCGCCCTCCCCGGGACTAGCGACTACAATGAGCAGTTCTTC.

This rearrangement joins TRBV30 to TRBJ2-1; D remains unclear. The CDR3 totals 14 residues. Germline lookup yields CDR1 GTSNPN and CDR2 SVGIG (reference sequence). Trimming took 5 bases from V and 0 from J, leaving 11 bases between them. CDR3 sequence: CAWDFSSSYNEQFF. CDR3 coding DNA: TGTGCCTGGGACTTTTCGAGCTCCTACAATGAGCAGTTCTTC.

The chain joins TRBV6-1 to TRBJ2-5; D tentatively reads TRBD1 or TRBD2 (7 bases each). CDR3 length equals 13 residues. V shed 6 bases and J shed 7 bases, with 15 bases lying between them. Per germline, CDR1 MNHNS and CDR2 SASEGT. The CDR3 bases are TGTGCCAGCAGCTTCGACAGGGAGGGGACCCAGTACTTC. Amino acid sequence: CASSFDREGTQYF.

Concerning this clone: Additional DNA sequences in this sample encode the identical CDR3. The genes are TRBV7-9 and TRBJ2-1; 10 bases agree with TRBD2. The germline V gene has CDR1 SEHNR and CDR2 FQNEAQ (reference sequence). With 5 bases clipped from V and 0 bases from J, the junction kept 4 bases outside the gene matches. CDR3 length equals 16 residues. The CDR3 bases are TGTGCCAGCAGCCCAAGGACTAGCGGCTCCTACAATGAGCAGTTCTTC. It codes for CASSPRTSGSYNEQFF.

This clone was detected a few times. The rearrangement uses TRBV2 and TRBJ2-2; TRBD1 matches at 9 bases. The trim removed 2 bases at V and 8 bases at J, leaving 9 bases unmatched. Looked up from germline, CDR1 is SNHLY and CDR2 is FYNNEI. CDR3 size: 16 residues. The CDR3 nucleotides are TGTGCCAGCAGTGAATCCTGGACAGGGGAGAAGGGGGAGCTGTTTTTT. The encoded protein is CASSESWTGEKGELFF.

The J gene is TRBJ1-2, the V gene TRBV30, with unresolved D. The CDR3 covers 9 residues. V lost 2 bases to trimming and J lost 8 bases, with 3 bases between them. Germline lookup yields CDR1 GTSNPN and CDR2 SVGIG (reference sequence). CDR3 DNA: TGTGCCTGGAGTCACGGCTACACCTTC. This sequence encodes CAWSHGYTF. The full variable domain, with the rest looked up from reference TRBV30 and TRBJ1-2, is SQTIHQWPATLVQPVGSPLSLECTVEGTSNPNLYWYRQAAGRGLQLLFYSVGIGQISSEVPQNLSASRPQDRQFILSSKKLLLSDSGFYLCAWSHGYTFGSGTRLTVV.

Only a few counts were recorded for this clone. The chain recombines TRBV29-1 with TRBJ1-1; no definite D call. V lost 3 bases to trimming and J lost 0 bases, with 11 bases between them. Germline CDR1 is SQVTM and CDR2 is ANQGSEA. The CDR3 has 14 amino acids. The CDR3, as DNA: TGCAGCGTTGAGAGAGTTCTAGTGAACACTGAAGCTTTCTTT. Protein product: CSVERVLVNTEAFF.

The chain recombines TRBV28 with TRBJ1-2, with 8 bases matching TRBD1. This CDR3 has 13 residues. CDR1 is MDHEN and CDR2 is SYDVKM in the germline V gene. V was clipped by 8 bases and J by 8 bases; unmatched bases: 10. The CDR3 region has the DNA TGTGCCAGCGGACCGGACAGGGACTGGGGCTACACCTTC. Translation: CASGPDRDWGYTF.

This clone came up a few times. The chain couples TRBV30 to TRBJ2-7; 13 positions match TRBD2. Germline CDR1 and CDR2: GTSNPN and SVGIG (reference sequence). Losses at the gene ends were 2 bases for V and 5 bases for J; bases not matched to a gene: 9. The CDR3 covers 16 residues. CDR3 in DNA: TGTGCCTGGAGTTCCCTAGGGACTAGCGGGATCCACGAGCAGTACTTC. Protein: CAWSSLGTSGIHEQYF.

The rearrangement uses TRBV7-9 and TRBJ1-2; D may be TRBD1 (5 bases). Per the germline V gene, CDR1 is SEHNR and CDR2 is FQNEAQ (reference sequence). V gave up 4 bases and J gave up 8 bases, with 11 bases separating them. The CDR3 is made up of 12 amino acids. This CDR3 is CASSSGTQGYTF. CDR3 DNA: TGTGCCAGCAGCTCCGGGACCCAGGGCTACACCTTC.

This clone has just a few counts. The J gene is TRBJ2-7, the V gene TRBV30; TRBD2 matches at 7 bases. J gave up 3 bases and V 3 bases, and 14 bases lay outside the gene matches. Germline V CDR1 and CDR2: GTSNPN, SVGIG (reference sequence). The length of the CDR3 is 16 residues. The CDR3 sequence: CAWSPGGSGTLYEQYF. In DNA, the CDR3 is TGTGCCTGGAGCCCCGGGGGGAGCGGGACCCTCTACGAGCAGTACTTC.

This clone has more than one count but fewer than ten. This same CDR3 is encoded by further DNA sequences in the sample. This chain links TRBV9 with TRBJ2-3; TRBD1 matches 11 bases. The length of the CDR3 is 15 residues. Trimming took 2 bases from V and 3 from J; bases not matched to a gene: 2. Germline values: CDR1 SGDLS, CDR2 YYNGEE. The CDR3 here is CASSVGTGGTDTQYF. The CDR3 coding sequence is TGTGCCAGCAGCGTCGGGACAGGGGGGACAGATACGCAGTATTTT.

This clone was observed a handful of times. The V gene is TRBV30, the J gene TRBJ2-5; D gene unclear. The V end was cut by 0 bases, the J end by 7 bases, with 6 bases between. CDR1 and CDR2 from the germline V gene are GTSNPN and SVGIG (reference sequence). This CDR3 contains 11 residues. The CDR3 spells CAWSVQRTQYF. The DNA for the CDR3 is TGTGCCTGGAGTGTACAAAGGACCCAGTACTTC.

This clone was recorded a few times. This sequence joins TRBV7-2 and TRBJ2-5; 8 bases agree with TRBD2. V was clipped by 5 bases and J by 5 bases; unmatched bases: 4. There are 13 residues in the CDR3. Per germline, CDR1 SGHTA and CDR2 FQGNSA. CDR3 DNA sequence: TGTGCCAGCAGCCGGCGGGGGGCCGAGACCCAGTACTTC. Its protein product is CASSRRGAETQYF.

This clone was counted a single time. The chain couples TRBV7-9 to TRBJ2-3; possibly TRBD1 or TRBD2 for D (5 bases each). The V and J ends lost 0 bases and 4 bases respectively, with 11 bases between them. CDR3 length: 15 amino acids. Germline loops: CDR1 SEHNR, CDR2 FQNEAQ (reference sequence). CDR3: CASSLAGVQADTQYF. The CDR3 DNA follows: TGTGCCAGCAGCTTAGCGGGGGTTCAAGCAGATACGCAGTATTTT.

This chain joins TRBV18 and TRBJ2-2; no reliable D call. Trimming pared 4 bases from V and 3 bases from J, leaving 6 bases between. The CDR3 has 13 residues. Looked up from germline, CDR1 is KGHSH and CDR2 is LQKENI. The CDR3 here is CASSLSYTGELFF. As DNA, the CDR3 is TGTGCCAGCTCACTAAGTTACACCGGGGAGCTGTTTTTT.